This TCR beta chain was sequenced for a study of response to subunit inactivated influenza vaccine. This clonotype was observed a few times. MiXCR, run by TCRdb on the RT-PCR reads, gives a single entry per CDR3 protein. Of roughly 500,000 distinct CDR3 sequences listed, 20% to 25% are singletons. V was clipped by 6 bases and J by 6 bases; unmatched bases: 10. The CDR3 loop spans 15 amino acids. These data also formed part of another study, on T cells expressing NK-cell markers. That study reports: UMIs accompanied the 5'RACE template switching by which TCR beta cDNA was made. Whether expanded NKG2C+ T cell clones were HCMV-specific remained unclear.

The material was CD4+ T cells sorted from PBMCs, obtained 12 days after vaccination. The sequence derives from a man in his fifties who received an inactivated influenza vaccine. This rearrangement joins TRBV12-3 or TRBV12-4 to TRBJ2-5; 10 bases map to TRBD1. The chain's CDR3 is CASSSETGGWKTQYF. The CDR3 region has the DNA TGTGCCAGCAGCTCCGAGACAGGGGGCTGGAAGACCCAGTACTTC.